Below, one T cell receptor beta chain is given with its context. Its specificity is not known. Produced via immunoSEQ multiplex PCR; TCRdb's table is partial and in-frame only. The sample holds 2,500,000 or so clones, 85% to 95% seen once. The data belong to a study of shared clonotypes between healthy human individuals. Findings and limits, study-wide: Sampling covered blood only; tissue repertoires likely differ.

Germline loops: CDR1 SGHNT, CDR2 YYREEE (reference sequence). This CDR3 is 13 amino acids long. The V end lost 0 bases, the J end lost 10 bases, and 8 bases lay between the germline ends. Sequences were obtained from naive CD4+ T cells sorted from blood. Subset here: CD45RA+ positively selected. The chain combines TRBV5-4 with TRBJ1-6; D remains ambiguous. This TCR was sampled from a man aged 18 to 29 in good health. CDR3 nucleotide sequence: TGTGCCAGCAGCTTGGAAGTTCTGTCACCCCTCCACTTT. Its translation is CASSLEVLSPLHF.